Shown below are 10 T cell receptor beta chains from a single sample sequenced in a study of blood T cell repertoires in COVID-19. Generated by immunoSEQ multiplex PCR, the TCRdb table keeps only in-frame clones and is missing some. This sample has hundreds of thousands of clones, with around 89% found just once. Sample: PBMCs or T cells enriched from blood (not recorded which). The receptors were gathered from a man aged 50 to 59 who had been exposed to COVID-19.

The gene calls are TRBV6-1 and TRBJ2-5; 10 bases agree with TRBD1. The CDR3 runs to 18 residues. V was clipped by 2 bases and J by 1 base; unmatched bases: 10. Germline V gives CDR1 MNHNS, CDR2 SASEGT. Written as DNA, the CDR3 is TGTGCCAGCAGTGAAAGGACAGGGGGATGGAACTCCCAAGAGACCCAGTACTTC. Translating gives CASSERTGGWNSQETQYF.

V and J are TRBV5-1 and TRBJ2-7; D gene unclear. Germline values: CDR1 SGHRS, CDR2 YFSETQ. Trimming left V 0 bases short and J 3 bases short, with 7 bases between. This CDR3 is 13 amino acids long. CDR3 protein: CASSLGANYEQYF. CDR3 DNA sequence: TGCGCCAGCAGCTTGGGGGCCAACTACGAGCAGTACTTC.

The genes are TRBV5-1 and TRBJ1-2; TRBD1 matches at 9 bases. CDR1 is SGHRS and CDR2 is YFSETQ in the germline V gene. The CDR3 is 15 amino acids. V gave up 3 bases and J gave up 0 bases; unmatched junction bases: 3. CDR3 loop: CASSSGTGSNYGYTF. CDR3 bases: TGCGCCAGCAGCTCGGGGACAGGGTCTAACTATGGCTACACCTTC.

The chain carries TRBV28 and TRBJ1-5; weak D call: TRBD1 (5 bases). The CDR3 has 16 residues. Per germline, CDR1 MDHEN and CDR2 SYDVKM. V gave up 6 bases and J gave up 5 bases, with 20 bases separating them. The CDR3 reads CASRNLYRSRYQPQHF. In DNA form, the CDR3 reads TGTGCCAGCAGAAACCTATACAGGAGTCGGTATCAGCCCCAGCATTTT. The variable domain in full, completed from reference TRBV28 and TRBJ1-5, reads DVKVTQSSRYLVKRTGEKVFLECVQDMDHENMFWYRQDPGLGLRLIYFSYDVKMKEKGDIPEGYSVSREKKERFSLILESASTNQTSMYLCASRNLYRSRYQPQHFGDGTRLSIL.

This chain connects TRBV6-5 to TRBJ1-1, with D possibly being TRBD1 (5 bases). The V end was cut by 6 bases, the J end by 7 bases, with 9 bases between. The CDR3 length is 11 residues. Germline CDR1 is MNHEY and CDR2 is SVGAGI. CDR3 sequence (DNA): TGTGCCAGCAGCGACAGATATGAAGCTTTCTTT. Its protein product is CASSDRYEAFF.

The chain links TRBV2 to TRBJ1-2; D not certain. With 3 bases removed from V and 8 bases from J, the gap between germline ends came to 16 bases. This CDR3 region has 14 residues. Germline-derived CDR1 and CDR2 are SNHLY and FYNNEI. The CDR3 here is CASSDVAFLGGYTF. CDR3 bases: TGTGCCAGCAGTGACGTAGCTTTTCTAGGCGGCTACACCTTC.

This chain joins TRBV19 and TRBJ1-5; D not resolved. The germline V gene has CDR1 LNHDA and CDR2 SQIVND (reference sequence). The CDR3 length is 16 residues. Trimming took off 0 bases at V and 2 bases at J, with 11 bases between the two ends. The CDR3 sequence: CASSIDEGIRNQPQHF. The CDR3, as DNA: TGTGCCAGTAGTATAGATGAGGGTATACGCAATCAGCCCCAGCATTTT. Variable domain in full (rest from reference TRBV19 and TRBJ1-5): DGGITQSPKYLFRKEGQNVTLSCEQNLNHDAMYWYRQDPGQGLRLIYYSQIVNDFQKGDIAEGYSVSREKKESFPLTVTSAQKNPTAFYLCASSIDEGIRNQPQHFGDGTRLSIL.

CDR3 in DNA: TGTGCCAGCTCACGGGACAGTCCCGGAGGCTACACCTTC. It encodes CASSRDSPGGYTF. The rearrangement uses TRBV18 and TRBJ1-2; 7 bases fit TRBD1. Germline CDR1 is KGHSH and CDR2 is LQKENI. The CDR3 is 13 amino acids. With 4 bases clipped from V and 8 bases from J, the junction kept 7 bases outside the gene matches.

The chain has TRBV10-3 and TRBJ1-6; D perhaps matches TRBD1 (5 bases). Germline loops: CDR1 ENHRY, CDR2 SYGVKD. This CDR3 contains 14 residues. Trimming stripped 0 bases from V and 11 bases from J, with 11 bases between. The CDR3 DNA reads TGTGCCATCAGTGAGTCCGGGCCGGGGGCACCCCTCCACTTT. Residues: CAISESGPGAPLHF.

This sequence joins TRBV5-1 and TRBJ2-1, with D perhaps TRBD2 (6 bases). The CDR3 has 19 amino acids. CDR1 is SGHRS and CDR2 is YFSETQ in the germline V gene. Trimming pared 4 bases from V and 0 bases from J, leaving 23 bases between. The CDR3 coding sequence is TGCGCCAGCAGCCCCCGTGCGGGGACGAAACTGAGCTCCTACAATGAGCAGTTCTTC. Translating it yields CASSPRAGTKLSSYNEQFF.